The entry below describes one TCR beta chain. Antigen unknown. This specimen belongs to a study of shared clonotypes between healthy human individuals. Study-wide points: Tissues were not sampled, only blood, and their repertoires likely differ. Naive subsets generally exceeded memory subsets in estimated richness.

The CDR3 covers 12 residues. Looked up from germline, CDR1 is ENHRY and CDR2 is SYGVKD. V lost 6 bases, J lost 2 bases, and 5 bases lay in between. The CD4+ fraction was divided into a CD45RA+ naive subset and a CD45RA-negative memory subset. Measured with immunoSEQ multiplex PCR; TCRdb has only the in-frame clones, and not every one. Here the sample spans more than 2,000,000 clones, more than 80% being singletons. The receptor was isolated from a young man in good health. Sequenced input: naive CD4+ T cells sorted from blood. Subset denoted: CD45RA+ positively selected. The rearrangement links TRBV10-3 to TRBJ2-1; D not resolved. The CDR3 spells CAISWAYNEQFF. The CDR3 nucleotides read TGTGCCATCAGCTGGGCCTACAATGAGCAGTTCTTC.